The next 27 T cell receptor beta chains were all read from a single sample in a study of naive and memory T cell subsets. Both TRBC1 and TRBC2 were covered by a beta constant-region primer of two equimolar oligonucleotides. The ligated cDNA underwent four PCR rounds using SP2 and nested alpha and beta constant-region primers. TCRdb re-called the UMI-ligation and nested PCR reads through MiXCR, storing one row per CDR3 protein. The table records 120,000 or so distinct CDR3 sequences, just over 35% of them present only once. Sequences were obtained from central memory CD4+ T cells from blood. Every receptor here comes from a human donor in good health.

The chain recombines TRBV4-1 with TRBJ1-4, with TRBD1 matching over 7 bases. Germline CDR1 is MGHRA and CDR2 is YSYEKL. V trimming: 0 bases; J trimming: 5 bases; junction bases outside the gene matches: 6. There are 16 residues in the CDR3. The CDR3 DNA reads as TGCGCCAGCAGCCAAGATTGGAAGGGGGCAAATGAAAAACTGTTTTTT. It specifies CASSQDWKGANEKLFF.

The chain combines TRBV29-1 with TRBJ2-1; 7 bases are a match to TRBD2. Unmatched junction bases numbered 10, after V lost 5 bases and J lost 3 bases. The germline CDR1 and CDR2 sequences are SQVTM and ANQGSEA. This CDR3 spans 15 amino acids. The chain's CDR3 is CSVKGGAGLYNEQFF. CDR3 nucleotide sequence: TGCAGCGTTAAGGGAGGAGCGGGACTCTACAATGAGCAGTTCTTC.

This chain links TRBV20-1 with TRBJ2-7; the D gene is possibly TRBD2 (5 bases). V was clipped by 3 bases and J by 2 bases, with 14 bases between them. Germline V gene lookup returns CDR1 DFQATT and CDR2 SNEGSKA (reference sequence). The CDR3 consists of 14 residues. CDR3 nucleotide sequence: TGCAGTGCTAGGAGGGCTTCCTTCGCCTACGAGCAGTACTTC. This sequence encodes CSARRASFAYEQYF.

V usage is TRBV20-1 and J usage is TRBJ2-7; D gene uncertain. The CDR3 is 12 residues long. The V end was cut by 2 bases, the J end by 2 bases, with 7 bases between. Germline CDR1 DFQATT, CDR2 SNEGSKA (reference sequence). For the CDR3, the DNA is TGCAGTGCTAGAAGATCCGCCTACGAGCAGTACTTC. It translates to CSARRSAYEQYF.

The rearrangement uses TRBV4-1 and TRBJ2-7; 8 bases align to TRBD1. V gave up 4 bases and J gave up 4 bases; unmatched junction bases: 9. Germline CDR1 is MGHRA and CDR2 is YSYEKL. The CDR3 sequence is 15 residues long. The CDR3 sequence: CASSRDRGRGYEQYF. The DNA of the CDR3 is TGCGCCAGCAGCCGCGACAGGGGAAGAGGGTACGAGCAGTACTTC.

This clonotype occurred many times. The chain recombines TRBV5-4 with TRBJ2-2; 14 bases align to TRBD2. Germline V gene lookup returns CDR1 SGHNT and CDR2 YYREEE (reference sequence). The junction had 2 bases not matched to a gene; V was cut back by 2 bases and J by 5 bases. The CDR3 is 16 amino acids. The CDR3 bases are TGTGCCAGCAGCTTACGACTAGCGGGAGGGACCGGGGAGCTGTTTTTT. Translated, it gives CASSLRLAGGTGELFF.

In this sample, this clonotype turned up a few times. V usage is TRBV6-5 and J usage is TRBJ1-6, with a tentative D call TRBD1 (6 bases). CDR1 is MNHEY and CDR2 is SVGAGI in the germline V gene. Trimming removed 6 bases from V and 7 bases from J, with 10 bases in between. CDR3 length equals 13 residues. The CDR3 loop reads CASSRGRNSPLHF. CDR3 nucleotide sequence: TGTGCCAGCAGCAGGGGCCGAAATTCACCCCTCCACTTT.

The CDR3 reads CASSHLDPSSGGGTGELFF. As DNA, the CDR3 is TGTGCCAGCAGCCATCTAGACCCCTCGAGCGGAGGAGGGACCGGGGAGCTGTTTTTT. The J gene is TRBJ2-2, the V gene TRBV7-9; TRBD2 is a possible D gene (6 bases). Germline loops: CDR1 SEHNR, CDR2 FQNEAQ (reference sequence). V lost 5 bases and J 5 bases, leaving 27 bases between the germline ends. The CDR3 totals 19 residues. The complete variable domain, with remaining parts taken from reference TRBV7-9 and TRBJ2-2, reads DTGVSQNPRHKITKRGQNVTFRCDPISEHNRLYWYRQTLGQGPEFLTYFQNEAQLEKSRLLSDRFSAERPKGSFSTLEIQRTEQGDSAMYLCASSHLDPSSGGGTGELFFGEGSRLTVL.

The CDR3 region is CASSHEGLYEQYF. The CDR3 bases are TGCGCCAGCAGCCATGAGGGCCTCTACGAGCAGTACTTC. This sequence joins TRBV5-1 and TRBJ2-7, with D possibly matching TRBD2 (5 bases). V was shortened by 4 bases and J by 3 bases, with 11 bases between the two germline ends. The germline gives CDR1 SGHRS, CDR2 YFSETQ. The CDR3 length is 13 residues. Complete variable domain (other parts from reference TRBV5-1 and TRBJ2-7): KAGVTQTPRYLIKTRGQQVTLSCSPISGHRSVSWYQQTPGQGLQFLFEYFSETQRNKGNFPGRFSGRQFSNSRSEMNVSTLELGDSALYLCASSHEGLYEQYFGPGTRLTVT.

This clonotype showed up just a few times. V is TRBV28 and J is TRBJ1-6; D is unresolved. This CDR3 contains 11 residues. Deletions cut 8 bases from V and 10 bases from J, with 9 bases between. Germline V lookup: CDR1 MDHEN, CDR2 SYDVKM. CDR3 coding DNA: TGTGCCAGCCACCGTGGATCACCCCTCCACTTT. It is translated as CASHRGSPLHF.

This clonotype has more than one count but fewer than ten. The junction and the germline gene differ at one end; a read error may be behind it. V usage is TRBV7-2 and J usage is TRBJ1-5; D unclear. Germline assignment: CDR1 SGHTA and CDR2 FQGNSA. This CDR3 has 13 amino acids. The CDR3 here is CASSLALEQPQHF. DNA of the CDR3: TGTGCCAGCAGCCTAGCCCTTGAGCAGCCCCAGCATTTT.

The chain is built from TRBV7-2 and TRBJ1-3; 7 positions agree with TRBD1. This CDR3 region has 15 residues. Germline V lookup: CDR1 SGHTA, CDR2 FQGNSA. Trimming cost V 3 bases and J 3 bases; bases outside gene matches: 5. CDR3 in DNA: TGTGCCAGCAGCTTGCAAGGGGGCTATGGAAACACCATATATTTT. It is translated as CASSLQGGYGNTIYF.

This CDR3 is CASSFTGGRGEQFF. In DNA, the CDR3 is TGTGCCAGCAGTTTTACAGGGGGCCGAGGTGAGCAGTTCTTC. This rearrangement joins TRBV12-3 or TRBV12-4 to TRBJ2-1; 9 nucleotides align to TRBD1. V shed 3 bases and J 9 bases; nucleotides not matched to a gene: 6. This CDR3 spans 14 amino acids.

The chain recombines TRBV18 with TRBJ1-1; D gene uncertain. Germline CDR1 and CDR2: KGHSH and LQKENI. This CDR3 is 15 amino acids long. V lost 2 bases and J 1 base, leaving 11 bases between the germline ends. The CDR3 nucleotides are TGTGCCAGCTCACCAGAGACGCCCACGAACACTGAAGCTTTCTTT. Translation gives CASSPETPTNTEAFF.

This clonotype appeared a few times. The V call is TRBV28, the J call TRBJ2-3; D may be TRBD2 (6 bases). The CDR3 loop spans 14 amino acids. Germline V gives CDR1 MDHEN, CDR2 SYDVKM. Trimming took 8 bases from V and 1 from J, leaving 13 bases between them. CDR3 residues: CASEDGSRTDTQYF. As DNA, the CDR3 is TGTGCCAGCGAGGACGGGAGCCGCACAGATACGCAGTATTTT.

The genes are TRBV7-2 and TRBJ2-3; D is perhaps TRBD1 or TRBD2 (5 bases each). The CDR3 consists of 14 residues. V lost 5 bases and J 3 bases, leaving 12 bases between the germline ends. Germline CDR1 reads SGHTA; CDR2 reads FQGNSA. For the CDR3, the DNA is TGTGCCAGCAGCCCGGGACCCCAAACAGATACGCAGTATTTT. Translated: CASSPGPQTDTQYF.

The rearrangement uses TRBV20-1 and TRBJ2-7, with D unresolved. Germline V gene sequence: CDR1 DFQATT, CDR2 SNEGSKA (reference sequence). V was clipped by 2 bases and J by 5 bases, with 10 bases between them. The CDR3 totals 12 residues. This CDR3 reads CSARSWSDEQYF. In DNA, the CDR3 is TGCAGTGCTAGATCTTGGAGCGACGAGCAGTACTTC.

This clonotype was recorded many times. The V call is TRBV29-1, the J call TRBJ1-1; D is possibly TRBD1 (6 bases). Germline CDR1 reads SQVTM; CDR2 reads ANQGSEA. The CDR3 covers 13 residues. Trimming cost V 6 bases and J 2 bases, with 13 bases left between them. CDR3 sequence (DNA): TGCAGCGTGGCGATGGACAGAAACACTGAAGCTTTCTTT. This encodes CSVAMDRNTEAFF.

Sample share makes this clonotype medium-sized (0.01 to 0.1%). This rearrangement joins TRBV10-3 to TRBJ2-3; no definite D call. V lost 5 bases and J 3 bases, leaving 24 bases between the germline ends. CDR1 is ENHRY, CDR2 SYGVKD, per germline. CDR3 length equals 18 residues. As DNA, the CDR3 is TGTGCCATCAGTAAAAAAATGGAATCGAGGACGGGTACAGATACGCAGTATTTT. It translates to CAISKKMESRTGTDTQYF.

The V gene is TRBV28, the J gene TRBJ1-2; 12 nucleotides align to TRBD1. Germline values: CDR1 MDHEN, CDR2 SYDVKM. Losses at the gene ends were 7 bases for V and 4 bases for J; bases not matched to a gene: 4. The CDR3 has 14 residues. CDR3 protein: CASTRGQGAYGYTF. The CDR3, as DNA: TGTGCCAGCACACGGGGACAGGGGGCCTATGGCTACACCTTC.

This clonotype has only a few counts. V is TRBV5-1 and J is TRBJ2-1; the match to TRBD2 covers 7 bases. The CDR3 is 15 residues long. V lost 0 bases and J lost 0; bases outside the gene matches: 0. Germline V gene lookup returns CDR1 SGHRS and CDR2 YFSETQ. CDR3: CASSLGTSSYNEQFF. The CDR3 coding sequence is TGCGCCAGCAGCTTGGGGACTAGCTCCTACAATGAGCAGTTCTTC.

The CDR3 sequence is CASSSRVTRNQPQHF. The CDR3 DNA reads as TGTGCCAGCAGTTCCCGGGTAACGAGAAATCAGCCCCAGCATTTT. The rearrangement links TRBV12-3 or TRBV12-4 to TRBJ1-5; D is unresolved. The CDR3 spans 15 residues. The V gene lost 4 bases and the J gene lost 4 bases, with 14 bases spanning the gap.

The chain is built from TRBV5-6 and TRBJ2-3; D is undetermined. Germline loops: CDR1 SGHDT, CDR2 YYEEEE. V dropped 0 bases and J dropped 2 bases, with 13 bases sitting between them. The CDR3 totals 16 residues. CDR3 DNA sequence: TGTGCCAGCAGCTTGGATCGGTTATACCCCACAGATACGCAGTATTTT. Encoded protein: CASSLDRLYPTDTQYF.

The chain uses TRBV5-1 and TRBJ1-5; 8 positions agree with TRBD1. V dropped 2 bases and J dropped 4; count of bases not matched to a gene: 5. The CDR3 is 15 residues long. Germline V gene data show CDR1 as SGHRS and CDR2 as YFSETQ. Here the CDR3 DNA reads TGCGCCAGCAGCTTATCGGACAGGGCGAATCAGCCCCAGCATTTT. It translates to CASSLSDRANQPQHF. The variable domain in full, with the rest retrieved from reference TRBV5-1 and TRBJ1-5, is KAGVTQTPRYLIKTRGQQVTLSCSPISGHRSVSWYQQTPGQGLQFLFEYFSETQRNKGNFPGRFSGRQFSNSRSEMNVSTLELGDSALYLCASSLSDRANQPQHFGDGTRLSIL.

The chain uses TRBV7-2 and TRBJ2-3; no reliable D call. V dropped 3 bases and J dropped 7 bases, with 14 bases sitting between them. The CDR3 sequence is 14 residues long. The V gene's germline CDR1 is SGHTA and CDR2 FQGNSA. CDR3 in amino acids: CASSLRLTENTQYF. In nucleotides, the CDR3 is TGTGCCAGCAGCTTGCGCCTTACCGAGAATACGCAGTATTTT. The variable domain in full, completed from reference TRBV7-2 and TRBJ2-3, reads GAGVSQSPSNKVTEKGKDVELRCDPISGHTALYWYRQSLGQGLEFLIYFQGNSAPDKSGLPSDRFSAERTGGSVSTLTIQRTQQEDSAVYLCASSLRLTENTQYFGPGTRLTVL.

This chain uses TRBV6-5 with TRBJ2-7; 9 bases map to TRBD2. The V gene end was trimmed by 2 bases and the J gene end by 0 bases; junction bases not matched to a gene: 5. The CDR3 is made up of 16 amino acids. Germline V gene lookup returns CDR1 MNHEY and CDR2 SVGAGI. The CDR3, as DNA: TGTGCCAGCAGTTACATTAGAGCGGGAGGCTCCTACGAGCAGTACTTC. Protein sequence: CASSYIRAGGSYEQYF.

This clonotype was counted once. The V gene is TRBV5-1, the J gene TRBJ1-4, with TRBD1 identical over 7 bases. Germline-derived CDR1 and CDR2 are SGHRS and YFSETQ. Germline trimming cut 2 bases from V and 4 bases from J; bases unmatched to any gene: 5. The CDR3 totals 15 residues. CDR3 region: CASSFSGTDNEKLFF. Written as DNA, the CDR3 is TGCGCCAGCAGCTTTTCCGGGACAGATAATGAAAAACTGTTTTTT. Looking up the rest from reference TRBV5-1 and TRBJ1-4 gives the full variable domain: KAGVTQTPRYLIKTRGQQVTLSCSPISGHRSVSWYQQTPGQGLQFLFEYFSETQRNKGNFPGRFSGRQFSNSRSEMNVSTLELGDSALYLCASSFSGTDNEKLFFGSGTQLSVL.